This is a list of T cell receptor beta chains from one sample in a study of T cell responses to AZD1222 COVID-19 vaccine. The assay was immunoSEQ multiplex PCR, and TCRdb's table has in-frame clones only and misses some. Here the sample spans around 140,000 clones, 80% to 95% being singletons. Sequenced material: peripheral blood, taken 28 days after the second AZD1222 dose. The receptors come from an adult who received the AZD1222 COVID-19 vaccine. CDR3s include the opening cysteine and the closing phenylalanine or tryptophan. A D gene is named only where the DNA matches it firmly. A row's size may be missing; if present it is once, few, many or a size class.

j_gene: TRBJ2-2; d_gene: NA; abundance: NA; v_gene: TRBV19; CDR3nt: TGTGCCAGTAGTATACTACGCGGAGCCGCGAACACCGGGGAGCTGTTTTTT; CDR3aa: CASSILRGAANTGELFF
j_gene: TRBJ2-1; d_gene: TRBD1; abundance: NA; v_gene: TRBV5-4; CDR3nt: TGTGCCAGCAGCCCCCGGTCGACAGGGTCTACCTACAATGAGCAGTTCTTC; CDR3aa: CASSPRSTGSTYNEQFF
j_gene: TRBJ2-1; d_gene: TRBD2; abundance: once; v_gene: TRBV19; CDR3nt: TGTGCCAGTAGTATCACGGGAGGGCGGGGTGAGCAGTTCTTC; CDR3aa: CASSITGGRGEQFF
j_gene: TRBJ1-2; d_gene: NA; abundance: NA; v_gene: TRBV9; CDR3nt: TGTGCCAGCAGCGTAGATCCGGGGGCCGACTATGGCTACACCTTC; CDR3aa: CASSVDPGADYGYTF
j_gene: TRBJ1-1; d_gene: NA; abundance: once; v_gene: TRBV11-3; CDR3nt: TGTGCCAGCAGCTTAGAGGGCCCGAACACTGAAGCTTTCTTT; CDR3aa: CASSLEGPNTEAFF
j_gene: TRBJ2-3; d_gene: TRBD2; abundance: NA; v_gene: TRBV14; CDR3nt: TGTGCCAGCAGCCAAGTGCGGGAGGCAATTCCAGATACGCAGTATTTT; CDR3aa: CASSQVREAIPDTQYF
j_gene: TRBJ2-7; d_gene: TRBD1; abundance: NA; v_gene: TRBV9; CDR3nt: TGTGCCAGCAGCGTAGCTGGTCAGGGGGTCCACGAGCAGTACTTC; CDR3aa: CASSVAGQGVHEQYF
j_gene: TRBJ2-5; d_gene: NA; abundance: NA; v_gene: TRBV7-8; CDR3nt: TGTGCCAGCAGCAAGCTAGGACAGACCCTTGGGGAGACCCAGTACTTC; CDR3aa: CASSKLGQTLGETQYF
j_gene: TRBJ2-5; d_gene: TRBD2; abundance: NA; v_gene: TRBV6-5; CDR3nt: TGTGCCAGCAGCGGACTAGCGGGTCTCCAAGAGACCCAGTACTTC; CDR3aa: CASSGLAGLQETQYF
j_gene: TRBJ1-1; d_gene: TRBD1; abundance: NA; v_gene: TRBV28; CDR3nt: TGTGCCAGCAGTTCCCCGGACAGGGCGAACACTGAAGCTTTCTTT; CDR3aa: CASSSPDRANTEAFF
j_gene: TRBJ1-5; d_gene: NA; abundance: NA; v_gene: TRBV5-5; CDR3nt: TGTGCCAGCAGCTTGGAACGGACGGCGGGAGAGCCCCAGCATTTT; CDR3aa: CASSLERTAGEPQHF
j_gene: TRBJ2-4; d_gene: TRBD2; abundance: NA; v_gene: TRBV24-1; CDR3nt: TGTGCCACCAGCGCCCGACCGGGACTAGCGGGAGGGCCTGGAAACATTCAGTACTTC; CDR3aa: CATSARPGLAGGPGNIQYF
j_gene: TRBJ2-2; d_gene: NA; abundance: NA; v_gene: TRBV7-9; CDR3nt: TGTGCCAGCAGCTCCGTAGGGCGCCTGGACACCGGGGAGCTGTTTTTT; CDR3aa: CASSSVGRLDTGELFF
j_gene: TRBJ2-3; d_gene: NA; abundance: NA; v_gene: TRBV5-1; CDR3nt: TGCGCCAGCAGCTTGGTTAGCACTAACACAGATACGCAGTATTTT; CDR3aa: CASSLVSTNTDTQYF
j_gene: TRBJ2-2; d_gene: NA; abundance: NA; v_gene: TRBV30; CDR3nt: TGTGCCTGGACTGACGCCGGGGAGCTGTTTTTT; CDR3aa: CAWTDAGELFF
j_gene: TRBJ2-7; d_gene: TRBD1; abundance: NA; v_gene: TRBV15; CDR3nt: TGTGCCACCAGCAGGGACAGGTCCTACGAGCAGTACTTC; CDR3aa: CATSRDRSYEQYF
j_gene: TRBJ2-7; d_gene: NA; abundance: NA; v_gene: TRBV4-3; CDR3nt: TGCGCCAGCAGCCAAGGTAGGGGGAAAGAATCCTACGAGCAGTACTTC; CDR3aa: CASSQGRGKESYEQYF
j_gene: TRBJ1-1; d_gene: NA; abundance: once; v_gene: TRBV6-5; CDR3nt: TGTGCCAGCAGTTACTCGCGCGGGGTGAACACTGAAGCTTTCTTT; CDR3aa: CASSYSRGVNTEAFF
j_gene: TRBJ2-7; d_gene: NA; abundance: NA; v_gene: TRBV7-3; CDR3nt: TGTGCCAGCAGCTTAATGAGTACAGGAGCCTACGAGCAGTACTTC; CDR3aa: CASSLMSTGAYEQYF
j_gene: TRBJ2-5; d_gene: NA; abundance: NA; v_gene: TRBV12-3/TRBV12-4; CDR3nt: TGTGCCAGCAGTGAAAACCAAGAGACCCAGTACTTC; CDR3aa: CASSENQETQYF
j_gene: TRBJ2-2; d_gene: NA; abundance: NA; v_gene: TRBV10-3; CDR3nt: TGTGCCATCAGCAGGGACACCGACGTTCTGCAGAACACCGGGGAGCTGTTTTTT; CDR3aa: CAISRDTDVLQNTGELFF